The 21 T cell receptor beta chains in this list originate from one sample, sequenced in a study of blood T cell repertoires in COVID-19. Clones were sequenced by immunoSEQ multiplex PCR, and TCRdb holds only the in-frame ones, with some missing. This repertoire shows about 25,000 clones, 75% to 90% found once; its top ten account for under 75%. Sequences were obtained from peripheral blood. The source of these receptors is a woman of 80 years or more with acute or convalescent COVID-19.

V is TRBV3-1 (or the pseudogene TRBV3-2) and J is TRBJ1-1; the match to TRBD1 covers 7 bases. Unmatched junction bases numbered 10, after V lost 5 bases and J lost 4 bases. Germline V gene data show CDR1 as LGHDT and CDR2 as YNNKEL (reference sequence). The CDR3 has 15 amino acids. The CDR3 nucleotides are TGTGCCAGCAGCTACGATCGACAGGGACCCACTGAAGCTTTCTTT. This sequence encodes CASSYDRQGPTEAFF.

The rearrangement uses TRBV4-2 and TRBJ1-3; TRBD1 is a possible D gene (6 bases). CDR1 is LGHNA, CDR2 YNFKEQ, per germline. The CDR3 length is 15 residues. Trimming removed 0 bases at V and 6 bases at J, with 12 bases between. CDR3 DNA sequence: TGTGCCAGCAGCCAAGATCGTCAGGGACAAAACACCATATATTTT. It specifies CASSQDRQGQNTIYF.

This clone occurred a few times. The chain joins TRBV4-3 to TRBJ2-3; 9 bases match TRBD2. In germline, CDR1 is LGHNA, CDR2 YSLEER. Losses at the gene ends were 1 base for V and 0 bases for J; bases not matched to a gene: 2. CDR3 length: 16 residues. DNA for the CDR3: TGCGCCAGCAGCCAAGGAACTAGCGGGAGCACAGATACGCAGTATTTT. Protein: CASSQGTSGSTDTQYF.

The V gene is TRBV5-6, the J gene TRBJ2-1; 7 positions match TRBD2. Germline V gives CDR1 SGHDT, CDR2 YYEEEE. J was trimmed by 0 bases and V by 2 bases; bases with no gene match: 5. The CDR3 has 16 amino acids. The DNA of the CDR3 is TGTGCCAGCAGCTTCGGCGGGGGAGCCTCCTACAATGAGCAGTTCTTC. It translates to CASSFGGGASYNEQFF.

The chain joins TRBV9 to TRBJ1-6, with TRBD1 identical over 8 bases. V was clipped by 3 bases and J by 6 bases; unmatched bases: 5. The CDR3 totals 15 residues. The germline gives CDR1 SGDLS, CDR2 YYNGEE. The CDR3 region has the DNA TGTGCCAGCAGCGCCGGACAGGGAGGTAATTCACCCCTCCACTTT. Its translation is CASSAGQGGNSPLHF.

The V call is TRBV2, the J call TRBJ2-3; 7 bases map to TRBD2. With V trimmed by 6 bases and J by 3 bases, 6 bases remained unmatched. Germline CDR1 reads SNHLY; CDR2 reads FYNNEI. This CDR3 region has 14 residues. The CDR3: CASSLWGGTDTQYF. CDR3 DNA sequence: TGTGCCAGCAGCCTCTGGGGGGGGACAGATACGCAGTATTTT. Together with reference TRBV2 and TRBJ2-3, the CDR3 gives the full variable domain: EPEVTQTPSHQVTQMGQEVILRCVPISNHLYFYWYRQILGQKVEFLVSFYNNEISEKSEIFDDQFSVERPDGSNFTLKIRSTKLEDSAMYFCASSLWGGTDTQYFGPGTRLTVL.

This rearrangement joins TRBV10-2 to TRBJ1-1, with D uncertain. The CDR3 is 13 residues long. V was cut by 6 bases and J by 1 base, with 9 bases left in between. Germline V gene lookup returns CDR1 WSHSY and CDR2 SAAADI. CDR3 nucleotide sequence: TGCGCCAGCAGCCACCCGGGGAACACTGAAGCTTTCTTT. Translation: CASSHPGNTEAFF.

The V gene is TRBV6-5, the J gene TRBJ2-7; TRBD1 aligns across 8 bases. The V gene end was trimmed by 6 bases and the J gene end by 1 base; junction bases not matched to a gene: 5. The CDR3 covers 14 residues. Per the germline V gene, CDR1 is MNHEY and CDR2 is SVGAGI. Written as DNA, the CDR3 is TGTGCCAGCAGCCCCGGGACAGGATCCTACGAGCAGTACTTC. It codes for CASSPGTGSYEQYF.

The chain has TRBV4-2 and TRBJ1-4; TRBD1 is a possible D gene (5 bases). The CDR3 length is 16 residues. Germline V gene lookup returns CDR1 LGHNA and CDR2 YNFKEQ. V was trimmed by 1 base and J by 3 bases, leaving 12 bases between them. CDR3 region: CASSQAPGVSNEKLFF. CDR3 DNA sequence: TGTGCCAGCAGCCAAGCCCCGGGGGTGTCTAATGAAAAACTGTTTTTT.

The genes are TRBV19 and TRBJ1-1; D call uncertain. CDR3 length equals 14 residues. CDR1 is LNHDA, CDR2 SQIVND, per germline (reference sequence). V lost 5 bases, J lost 0 bases, and 10 bases lay in between. Here the CDR3 DNA reads TGTGCCAGTAGTTCGCGGCTGATGAACACTGAAGCTTTCTTT. Its protein product is CASSSRLMNTEAFF. The full variable domain, with the rest looked up from reference TRBV19 and TRBJ1-1, is DGGITQSPKYLFRKEGQNVTLSCEQNLNHDAMYWYRQDPGQGLRLIYYSQIVNDFQKGDIAEGYSVSREKKESFPLTVTSAQKNPTAFYLCASSSRLMNTEAFFGQGTRLTVV.

At least ten counts were recorded for this clone. DNA for the CDR3: TGTGCCAGCAGCTTTGGGGGGACTAGTCGCTACGAGCAGTTCTTC. Protein: CASSFGGTSRYEQFF. V usage is TRBV5-4 and J usage is TRBJ2-1; 8 bases line up with TRBD2. The J segment lost 10 bases and the V segment lost 2 bases, leaving 11 bases of the junction unmatched. CDR3 length: 15 amino acids. The V gene's germline CDR1 is SGHNT and CDR2 YYREEE (reference sequence).

V gene TRBV5-1 combines with J gene TRBJ1-1, with 7 bases fitting TRBD1. The V gene's germline CDR1 is SGHRS and CDR2 YFSETQ. V lost 1 base to trimming and J lost 4 bases; unmatched junction nucleotides: 4. The CDR3 is 14 residues long. The CDR3 loop reads CASSLTGDPTEAFF. CDR3 nucleotide sequence: TGCGCCAGCAGCTTGACAGGGGACCCCACTGAAGCTTTCTTT. Complete variable domain (other parts from reference TRBV5-1 and TRBJ1-1): KAGVTQTPRYLIKTRGQQVTLSCSPISGHRSVSWYQQTPGQGLQFLFEYFSETQRNKGNFPGRFSGRQFSNSRSEMNVSTLELGDSALYLCASSLTGDPTEAFFGQGTRLTVV.

V usage is TRBV6-5 and J usage is TRBJ2-7; 9 bases match TRBD1. This CDR3 region has 15 residues. Trimming at V came to 1 base and at J to 4 bases, leaving 5 bases not matched to a gene. Germline-derived CDR1 and CDR2 are MNHEY and SVGAGI. The CDR3 sequence is CASSYLDRGQYEQYF. CDR3 DNA sequence: TGTGCCAGCAGTTACTTGGACAGGGGACAATACGAGCAGTACTTC.

This clone turned up a few times. V and J are TRBV5-4 and TRBJ2-2; tentative D call: TRBD1 (6 bases). Germline CDR1 reads SGHNT; CDR2 reads YYREEE (reference sequence). This CDR3 spans 16 amino acids. The V end was cut by 1 base, the J end by 1 base, with 11 bases between. DNA of the CDR3: TGTGCCAGCAGCTTGAGGTCGGGACAGAACACCGGGGAGCTGTTTTTT. Amino acid sequence: CASSLRSGQNTGELFF.

The J gene is TRBJ1-1, the V gene TRBV9; D may be TRBD1 (5 bases). Trimming took off 2 bases at V and 4 bases at J, with 12 bases between the two ends. Germline V gives CDR1 SGDLS, CDR2 YYNGEE. The CDR3 consists of 14 residues. CDR3 in DNA: TGTGCCAGCAGCGTCCAGGGCCTGGCCACTGAAGCTTTCTTT. Translating gives CASSVQGLATEAFF.

Comments on this clone: In the same sample, other DNA sequences code for this CDR3. This chain links TRBV3-1 (or the pseudogene TRBV3-2) with TRBJ2-3; D is unresolved. V shed 1 base and J shed 2 bases, with 7 bases lying between them. Germline loops: CDR1 LGHDT, CDR2 YNNKEL (reference sequence). CDR3 length: 14 amino acids. CDR3 in amino acids: CASSQGANTDTQYF. The CDR3 DNA follows: TGTGCCAGCAGCCAAGGTGCTAACACAGATACGCAGTATTTT.

The sample holds a few counts of this clone. The rearrangement links TRBV19 to TRBJ2-1; TRBD1 agrees at 10 bases. Unmatched junction bases numbered 8, after V lost 5 bases and J lost 7 bases. CDR3 size: 15 residues. Looked up from germline, CDR1 is LNHDA and CDR2 is SQIVND (reference sequence). The DNA for the CDR3 is TGTGCCAGTAGTGCGGGACAGGGGTGGATGAATGAGCAGTTCTTC. As protein: CASSAGQGWMNEQFF.

The J gene is TRBJ1-1, the V gene TRBV3-1 (or the pseudogene TRBV3-2), with TRBD1 matching over 8 bases. Germline V gene lookup returns CDR1 LGHDT and CDR2 YNNKEL (reference sequence). The V segment lost 4 bases and the J segment 1 base; nucleotides outside the gene matches: 11. This CDR3 spans 17 amino acids. The CDR3 reads CASSRGAGGGRNTEAFF. CDR3 nucleotides: TGTGCCAGCAGCCGTGGGGCAGGGGGCGGGAGGAACACTGAAGCTTTCTTT.

This chain connects TRBV19 to TRBJ1-5, with 8 bases fitting TRBD1. The V segment lost 6 bases and the J segment 0 bases; nucleotides outside the gene matches: 7. The CDR3 has 16 amino acids. Germline V CDR1 and CDR2: LNHDA, SQIVND (reference sequence). The CDR3 DNA reads as TGTGCCAGTAGATCCCGGGACAGGTTTAGCAATCAGCCCCAGCATTTT. This gives the protein CASRSRDRFSNQPQHF.

The rearrangement joins TRBV18 to TRBJ2-1; 9 bases are shared with TRBD2. The V segment lost 6 bases and the J segment 4 bases; nucleotides outside the gene matches: 7. The CDR3 loop spans 15 amino acids. Germline V gene data show CDR1 as KGHSH and CDR2 as LQKENI. Here the CDR3 reads CASSPGRGGYNEQFF. CDR3 DNA: TGTGCCAGCTCCCCGGGGCGGGGGGGATACAATGAGCAGTTCTTC.

This chain links TRBV2 with TRBJ2-3, with D hard to call. The CDR3 extends over 15 amino acids. V shed 4 bases and J shed 5 bases, with 16 bases lying between them. Germline V lookup: CDR1 SNHLY, CDR2 FYNNEI. CDR3 loop: CASSALLLHQDTQYF. Written as DNA, the CDR3 is TGTGCCAGCAGTGCCCTACTACTTCATCAAGATACGCAGTATTTT.